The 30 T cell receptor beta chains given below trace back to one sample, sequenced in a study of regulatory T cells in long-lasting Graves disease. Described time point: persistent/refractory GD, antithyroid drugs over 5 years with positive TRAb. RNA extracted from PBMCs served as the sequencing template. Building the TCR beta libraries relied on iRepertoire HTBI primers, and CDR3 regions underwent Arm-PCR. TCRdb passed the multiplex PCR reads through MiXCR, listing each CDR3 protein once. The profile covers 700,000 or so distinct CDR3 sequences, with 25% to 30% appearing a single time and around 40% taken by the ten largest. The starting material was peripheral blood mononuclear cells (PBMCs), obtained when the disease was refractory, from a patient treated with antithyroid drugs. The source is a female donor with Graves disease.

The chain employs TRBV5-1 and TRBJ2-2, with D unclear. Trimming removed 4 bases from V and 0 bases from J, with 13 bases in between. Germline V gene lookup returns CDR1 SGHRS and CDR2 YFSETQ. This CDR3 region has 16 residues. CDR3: CASSQEYPANTGELFF. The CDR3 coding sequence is TGCGCCAGCAGCCAAGAATACCCCGCGAACACCGGGGAGCTGTTTTTT. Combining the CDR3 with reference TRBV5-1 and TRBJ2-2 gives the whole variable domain KAGVTQTPRYLIKTRGQQVTLSCSPISGHRSVSWYQQTPGQGLQFLFEYFSETQRNKGNFPGRFSGRQFSNSRSEMNVSTLELGDSALYLCASSQEYPANTGELFFGEGSRLTVL.

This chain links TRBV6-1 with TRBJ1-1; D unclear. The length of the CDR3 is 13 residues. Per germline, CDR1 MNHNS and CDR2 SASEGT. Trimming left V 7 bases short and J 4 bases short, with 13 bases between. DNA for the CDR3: TGTGCCAGCAACCCCCGGGCGGTCACTGAAGCTTTCTTT. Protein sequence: CASNPRAVTEAFF.

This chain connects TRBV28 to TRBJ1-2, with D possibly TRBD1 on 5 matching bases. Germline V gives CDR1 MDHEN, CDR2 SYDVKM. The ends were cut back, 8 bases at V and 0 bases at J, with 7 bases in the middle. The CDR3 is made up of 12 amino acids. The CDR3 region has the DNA TGTGCCAGCTCGGGGCCTAACTATGGCTACACCTTC. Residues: CASSGPNYGYTF.

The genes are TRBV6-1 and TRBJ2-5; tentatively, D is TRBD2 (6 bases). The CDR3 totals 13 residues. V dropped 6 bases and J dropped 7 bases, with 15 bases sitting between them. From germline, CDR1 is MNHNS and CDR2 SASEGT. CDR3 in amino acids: CASRERAGSTQYF. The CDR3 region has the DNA TGTGCCAGCAGGGAAAGGGCGGGGTCGACCCAGTACTTC.

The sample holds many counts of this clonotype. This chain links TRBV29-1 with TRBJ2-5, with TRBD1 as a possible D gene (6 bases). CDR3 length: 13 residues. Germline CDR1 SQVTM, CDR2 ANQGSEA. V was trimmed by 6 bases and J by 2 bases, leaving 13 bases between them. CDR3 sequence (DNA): TGCAGCGTACCGACAGGTGGGCAAGAGACCCAGTACTTC. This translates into CSVPTGGQETQYF.

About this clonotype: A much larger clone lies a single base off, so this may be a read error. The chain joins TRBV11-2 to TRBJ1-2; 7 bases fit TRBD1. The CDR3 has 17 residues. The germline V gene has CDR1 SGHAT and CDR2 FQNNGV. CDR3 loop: CASSTQIAGGTDYGYAF. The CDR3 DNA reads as TGTGCCAGCAGCACACAAATTGCCGGAGGGACAGACTATGGCTACGCCTTC.

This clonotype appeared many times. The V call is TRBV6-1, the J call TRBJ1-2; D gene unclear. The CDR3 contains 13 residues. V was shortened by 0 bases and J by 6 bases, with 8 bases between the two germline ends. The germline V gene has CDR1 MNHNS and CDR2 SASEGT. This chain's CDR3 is CASSEARGDGYTF. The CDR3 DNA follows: TGTGCCAGCAGTGAAGCGCGGGGAGATGGCTACACCTTC.

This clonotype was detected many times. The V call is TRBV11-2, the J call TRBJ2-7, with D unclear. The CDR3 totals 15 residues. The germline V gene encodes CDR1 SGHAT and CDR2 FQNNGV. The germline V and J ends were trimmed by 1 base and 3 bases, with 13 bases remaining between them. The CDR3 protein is CASSLGQGSGYEQYF. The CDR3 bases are TGTGCCAGCAGCTTAGGGCAAGGTTCGGGCTACGAGCAGTACTTC.

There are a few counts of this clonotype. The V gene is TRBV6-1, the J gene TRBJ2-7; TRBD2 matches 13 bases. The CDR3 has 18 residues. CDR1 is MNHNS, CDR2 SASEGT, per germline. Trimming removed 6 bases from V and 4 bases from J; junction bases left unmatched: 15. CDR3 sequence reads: CASSRGTSGIFGAYEQYF. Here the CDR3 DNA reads TGTGCCAGCAGCCGCGGGACTAGCGGGATTTTCGGAGCGTACGAGCAGTACTTC.

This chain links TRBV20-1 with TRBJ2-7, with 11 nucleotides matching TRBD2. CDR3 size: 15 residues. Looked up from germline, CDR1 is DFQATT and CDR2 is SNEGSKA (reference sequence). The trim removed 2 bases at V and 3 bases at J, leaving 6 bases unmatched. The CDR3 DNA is TGCAGTGCTAGACCTCCGGGGACTAGCGGCTACGAGCAGTACTTC. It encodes CSARPPGTSGYEQYF.

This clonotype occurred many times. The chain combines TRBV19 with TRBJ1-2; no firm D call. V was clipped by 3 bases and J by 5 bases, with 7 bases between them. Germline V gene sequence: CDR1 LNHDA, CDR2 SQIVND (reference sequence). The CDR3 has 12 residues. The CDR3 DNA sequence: TGTGCCAGTAGTATCAGGCAGTATGGCTACACCTTC. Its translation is CASSIRQYGYTF.

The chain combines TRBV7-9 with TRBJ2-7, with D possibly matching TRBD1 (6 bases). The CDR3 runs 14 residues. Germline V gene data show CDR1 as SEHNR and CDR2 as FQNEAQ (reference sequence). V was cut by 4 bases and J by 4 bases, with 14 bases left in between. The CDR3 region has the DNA TGTGCCAGCAGCTCCATCGGGACACTTTACGAGCAGTACTTC. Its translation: CASSSIGTLYEQYF.

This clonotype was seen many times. In nucleotides, the CDR3 is TGTGCCAGCACCGAGGTCGGGGTTACTGAAGCTTTCTTT. Translation gives CASTEVGVTEAFF. The J gene is TRBJ1-1, the V gene TRBV6-1, with D hard to call. From germline, CDR1 is MNHNS and CDR2 SASEGT. The CDR3 extends over 13 amino acids. V was trimmed by 7 bases and J by 5 bases, leaving 14 bases between them.

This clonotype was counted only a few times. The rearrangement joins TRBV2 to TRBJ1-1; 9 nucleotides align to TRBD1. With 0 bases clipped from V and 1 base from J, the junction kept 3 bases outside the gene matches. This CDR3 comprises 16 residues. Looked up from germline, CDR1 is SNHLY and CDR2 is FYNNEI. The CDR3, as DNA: TGTGCCAGCAGTGAAGCCCAGACAGGGGGGAACACTGAAGCTTTCTTT. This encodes CASSEAQTGGNTEAFF.

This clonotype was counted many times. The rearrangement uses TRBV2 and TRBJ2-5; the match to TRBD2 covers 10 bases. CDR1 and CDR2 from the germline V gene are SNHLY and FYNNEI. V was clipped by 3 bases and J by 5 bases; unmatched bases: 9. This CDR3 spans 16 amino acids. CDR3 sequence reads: CASSDGVSGRSETQYF. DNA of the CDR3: TGTGCCAGCAGTGATGGGGTTAGCGGGAGGTCCGAGACCCAGTACTTC. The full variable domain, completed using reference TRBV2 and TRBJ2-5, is EPEVTQTPSHQVTQMGQEVILRCVPISNHLYFYWYRQILGQKVEFLVSFYNNEISEKSEIFDDQFSVERPDGSNFTLKIRSTKLEDSAMYFCASSDGVSGRSETQYFGPGTRLLVL.

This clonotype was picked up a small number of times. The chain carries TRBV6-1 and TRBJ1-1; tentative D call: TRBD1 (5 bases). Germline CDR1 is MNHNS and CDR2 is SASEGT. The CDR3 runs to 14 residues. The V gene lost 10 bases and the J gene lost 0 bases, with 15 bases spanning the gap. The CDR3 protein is CATLQGFLNTEAFF. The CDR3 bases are TGTGCCACCCTTCAGGGTTTTTTGAACACTGAAGCTTTCTTT.

The CDR3 nucleotides are TGCAGCGTTAGTGCAGGGGCGAACACTGAAGCTTTCTTT. Amino acids: CSVSAGANTEAFF. The rearrangement joins TRBV29-1 to TRBJ1-1; D is possibly TRBD1 (6 bases). V was cut by 5 bases and J by 1 base, with 11 bases left in between. In germline, CDR1 is SQVTM, CDR2 ANQGSEA. This CDR3 contains 13 residues.

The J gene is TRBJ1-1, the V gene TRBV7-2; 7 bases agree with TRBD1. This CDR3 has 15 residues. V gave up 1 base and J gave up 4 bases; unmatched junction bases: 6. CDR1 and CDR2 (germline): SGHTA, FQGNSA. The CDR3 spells CASSLVGKGATEAFF. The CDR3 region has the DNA TGTGCCAGCAGCTTAGTCGGGAAGGGGGCCACTGAAGCTTTCTTT.

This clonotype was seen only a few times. CDR3 DNA sequence: TGCAGTGCTAGAGATCGGGGCAGGGGTGCTAACTATGGCTACACCTTC. As protein: CSARDRGRGANYGYTF. The chain has TRBV20-1 and TRBJ1-2; a possible D gene is TRBD1 (6 bases). This CDR3 spans 16 amino acids. The germline V gene has CDR1 DFQATT and CDR2 SNEGSKA (reference sequence). The V gene lost 0 bases and the J gene lost 0 bases, with 14 bases spanning the gap.

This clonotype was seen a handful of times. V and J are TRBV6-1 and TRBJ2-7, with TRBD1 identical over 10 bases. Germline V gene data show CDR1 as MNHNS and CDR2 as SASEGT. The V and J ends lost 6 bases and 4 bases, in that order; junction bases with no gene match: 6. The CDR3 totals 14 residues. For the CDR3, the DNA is TGTGCCAGCAGAAGTTTGGACAGGGGGTACGAGCAGTACTTC. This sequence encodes CASRSLDRGYEQYF.

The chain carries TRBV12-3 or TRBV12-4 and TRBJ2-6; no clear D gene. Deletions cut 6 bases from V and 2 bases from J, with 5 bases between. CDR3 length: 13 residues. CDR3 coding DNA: TGTGCCAGCAGAGAGGCTGGGGCCAACGTCCTGACTTTC. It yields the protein CASREAGANVLTF.

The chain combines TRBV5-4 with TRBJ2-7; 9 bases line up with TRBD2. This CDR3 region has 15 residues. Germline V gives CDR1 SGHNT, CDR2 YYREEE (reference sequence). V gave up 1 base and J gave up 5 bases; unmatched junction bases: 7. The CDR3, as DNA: TGTGCCAGCAGCTTGTTAGGGACTAGCCTGGACGAGCAGTACTTC. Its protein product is CASSLLGTSLDEQYF.

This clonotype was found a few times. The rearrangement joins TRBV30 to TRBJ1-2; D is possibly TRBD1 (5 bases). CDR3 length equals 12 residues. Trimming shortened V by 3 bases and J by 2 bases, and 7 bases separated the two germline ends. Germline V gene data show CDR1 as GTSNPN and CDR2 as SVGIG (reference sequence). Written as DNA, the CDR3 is TGTGCCTGGAGGGGGGTGAACTATGGCTACACCTTC. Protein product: CAWRGVNYGYTF.

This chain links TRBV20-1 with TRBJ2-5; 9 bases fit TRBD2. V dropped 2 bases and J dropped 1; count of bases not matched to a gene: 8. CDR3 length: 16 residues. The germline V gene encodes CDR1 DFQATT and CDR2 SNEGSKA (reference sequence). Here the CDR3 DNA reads TGCAGTGCTAGACTAGCGGGACGAGTGTTCCAAGAGACCCAGTACTTC. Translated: CSARLAGRVFQETQYF.

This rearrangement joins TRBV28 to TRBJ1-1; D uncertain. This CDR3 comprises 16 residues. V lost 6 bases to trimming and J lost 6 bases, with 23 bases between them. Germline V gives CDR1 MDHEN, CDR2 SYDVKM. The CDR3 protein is CASSADMRLPDPEAFF. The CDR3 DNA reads TGTGCCAGCAGCGCCGACATGAGACTTCCCGATCCTGAAGCTTTCTTT.

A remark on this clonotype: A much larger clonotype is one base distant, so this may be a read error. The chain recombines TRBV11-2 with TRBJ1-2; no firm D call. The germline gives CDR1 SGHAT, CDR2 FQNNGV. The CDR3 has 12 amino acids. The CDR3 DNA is TGTGCCAGCAGCCCTGAAAACTATGGCCACACCTTC. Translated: CASSPENYGHTF.

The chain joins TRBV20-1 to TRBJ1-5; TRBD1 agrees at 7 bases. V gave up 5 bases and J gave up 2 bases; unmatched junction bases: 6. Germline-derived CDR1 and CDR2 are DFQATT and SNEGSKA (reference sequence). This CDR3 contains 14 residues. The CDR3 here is CSALQGKGNQPQHF. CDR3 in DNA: TGCAGTGCTCTACAGGGGAAAGGCAATCAGCCCCAGCATTTT.

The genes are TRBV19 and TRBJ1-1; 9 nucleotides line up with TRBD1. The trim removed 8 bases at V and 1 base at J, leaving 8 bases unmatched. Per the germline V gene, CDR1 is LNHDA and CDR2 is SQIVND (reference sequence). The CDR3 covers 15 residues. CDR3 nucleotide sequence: TGTGCCAGTGACAGGGGGACCGAAGGGAACACTGAAGCTTTCTTT. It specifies CASDRGTEGNTEAFF.

The CDR3 loop reads CASSTGARGPLYEQYF. The CDR3 nucleotides read TGTGCCAGCAGCACGGGAGCAAGGGGGCCCCTCTACGAGCAGTACTTC. V usage is TRBV11-2 and J usage is TRBJ2-7; a weak D match, TRBD1 (7 bases). Between the trimmed V and J ends, which lost 5 bases and 3 bases, there was a span of 20 bases. The CDR3 consists of 16 residues. Germline CDR1 reads SGHAT; CDR2 reads FQNNGV. The full variable domain, completed using reference TRBV11-2 and TRBJ2-7, is EAGVAQSPRYKIIEKRQSVAFWCNPISGHATLYWYQQILGQGPKLLIQFQNNGVVDDSQLPKDRFSAERLKGVDSTLKIQPAKLEDSAVYLCASSTGARGPLYEQYFGPGTRLTVT.

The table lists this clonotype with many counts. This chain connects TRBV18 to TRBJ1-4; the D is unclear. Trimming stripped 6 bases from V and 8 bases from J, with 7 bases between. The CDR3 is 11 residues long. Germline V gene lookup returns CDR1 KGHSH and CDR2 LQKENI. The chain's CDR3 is CASSSEEKLFF. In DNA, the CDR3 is TGTGCCAGCTCGTCAGAGGAAAAACTGTTTTTT. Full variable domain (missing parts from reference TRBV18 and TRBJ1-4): NAGVMQNPRHLVRRRGQEARLRCSPMKGHSHVYWYRQLPEEGLKFMVYLQKENIIDESGMPKERFSAEFPKEGPSILRIQQVVRGDSAAYFCASSSEEKLFFGSGTQLSVL.